Sequencing of this T cell receptor (beta chain) was carried out in a study of PD-1 blockade in mismatch repair-deficient tumors. Overall study context: All were previously treated, progressing patients with around eleven mismatch repair-deficient cancer types.

Profiling relied on immunoSEQ multiplex PCR, and the TCRdb table lists in-frame clones only, not all of them. The table includes over 100,000 clones, roughly 80% detected once. The trim removed 6 bases at V and 0 bases at J, leaving 20 bases unmatched. This CDR3 comprises 20 residues. Germline V CDR1 and CDR2: SGHVS, FQNEAQ. Overall study findings and caveats: Rapid post-treatment expansion, then contraction, generally preceding radiologic response, marked tumor-resident clones.

Notes on this clone: Antigen specificity is unknown.

The genes are TRBV7-8 and TRBJ2-1; the match to TRBD2 covers 7 bases. The origin of this receptor is an adult with mismatch repair-deficient cancer. Sequences were derived from peripheral blood, sampled just over 59 weeks after starting pembrolizumab. The chain's CDR3 is CASSRPDSPSSGSSYNEQFF. In DNA form, the CDR3 reads TGTGCCAGCAGTCGCCCAGACTCGCCCTCTAGCGGAAGCTCCTACAATGAGCAGTTCTTC. The complete variable domain, with remaining parts taken from reference TRBV7-8 and TRBJ2-1, reads GAGVSQSPRYKVAKRGQDVALRCDPISGHVSLFWYQQALGQGPEFLTYFQNEAQLDKSGLPSDRFFAERPEGSVSTLKIQRTQQEDSAVYLCASSRPDSPSSGSSYNEQFFGPGTRLTVL.